These 11 T cell receptor beta chains came from one sample sequenced in a study of blood T cell repertoires in COVID-19. Data came from immunoSEQ multiplex PCR; TCRdb stores just in-frame clones and leaves some out. The sample gives roughly 100,000 clones, about 75% of which show up once; about 10% is in the top ten. The sequenced sample consisted of peripheral blood. These receptors all come from a woman aged 80 or over with acute or convalescent COVID-19.

V gene TRBV4-2 combines with J gene TRBJ2-7; tentatively, D is TRBD1 (6 bases). The CDR3 is 14 residues long. Looked up from germline, CDR1 is LGHNA and CDR2 is YNFKEQ. The V end lost 3 bases, the J end lost 3 bases, and 12 bases lay between the germline ends. CDR3: CASSHDNRDYEQYF. In DNA form, the CDR3 reads TGTGCCAGCAGCCACGACAACAGGGACTACGAGCAGTACTTC.

The chain has TRBV11-1 and TRBJ2-4; 7 bases map to TRBD2. J lost 3 bases, V lost 4 bases, and 3 bases had no gene match. CDR3 length: 14 amino acids. CDR1 is SGHAT, CDR2 FQDESV, per germline (reference sequence). The CDR3, as DNA: TGTGCCAGCAGCTGGGAGGGAGACAAAAACATTCAGTACTTC. Its protein is CASSWEGDKNIQYF.

The genes are TRBV11-3 and TRBJ1-6, with a possible D match to TRBD1 (6 bases). Trimming took off 7 bases at V and 7 bases at J, with 14 bases between the two ends. CDR1 and CDR2 (germline): SGHNT, YENEEA. The length of the CDR3 is 14 residues. The CDR3 DNA follows: TGTGCCAGCACCATGACAGGAACCAATTCACCCCTCCACTTT. It translates to CASTMTGTNSPLHF.

The chain is built from TRBV28 and TRBJ1-2, with TRBD1 as a possible D gene (5 bases). Trimming pared 6 bases from V and 4 bases from J, leaving 6 bases between. Germline CDR1 MDHEN, CDR2 SYDVKM. This CDR3 has 11 residues. The CDR3 DNA is TGTGCCAGCAGCACAGGCTATGGCTACACCTTC. As protein: CASSTGYGYTF.

The J gene is TRBJ2-1, the V gene TRBV19, with D maybe TRBD1 (6 bases). This CDR3 has 13 residues. Germline-derived CDR1 and CDR2 are LNHDA and SQIVND (reference sequence). V dropped 5 bases and J dropped 14 bases, with 19 bases sitting between them. In nucleotides, the CDR3 is TGTGCCAGTAGTGACATTGACAGGTCGGTTAAGTTCTTC. Translation: CASSDIDRSVKFF.

The chain uses TRBV7-6 and TRBJ2-7; tentatively, D is TRBD1 (6 bases). Trimming removed 0 bases from V and 2 bases from J, with 11 bases in between. This CDR3 is 15 amino acids long. Germline lookup yields CDR1 SGHVS and CDR2 FNYEAQ. For the CDR3, the DNA is TGTGCCAGCAGCTTAGCTGGGACACCCACCTACGAGCAGTACTTC. Translation: CASSLAGTPTYEQYF.

The rearrangement links TRBV27 to TRBJ2-7, with a weak D call TRBD2 (5 bases). Germline V gene lookup returns CDR1 MNHEY and CDR2 SMNVEV (reference sequence). Trimming removed 3 bases from V and 0 bases from J, with 9 bases in between. CDR3 length equals 14 residues. The CDR3 bases are TGTGCCAGCAGTTTTAAGCGGTACTCCTACGAGCAGTACTTC. Its translation is CASSFKRYSYEQYF.

V and J are TRBV19 and TRBJ2-2; 10 bases fit TRBD1. The CDR3 runs 16 residues. Per the germline V gene, CDR1 is LNHDA and CDR2 is SQIVND (reference sequence). The V gene end was trimmed by 5 bases and the J gene end by 4 bases; junction bases not matched to a gene: 7. This chain's CDR3 is CASSVTGGVVTGELFF. In nucleotides, the CDR3 is TGTGCCAGTAGTGTGACAGGGGGCGTTGTCACCGGGGAGCTGTTTTTT.

The V gene is TRBV6-2 or TRBV6-3, the J gene TRBJ1-2; 8 nucleotides match TRBD1. CDR1 is MNHEY, CDR2 SVGEGT, per germline. J lost 10 bases, V lost 0 bases, and 7 bases had no gene match. This CDR3 region has 14 residues. CDR3 DNA sequence: TGTGCCAGCAGTTACTCCGGACAGGGAGGCTCCTACACCTTC. This encodes CASSYSGQGGSYTF.

The chain links TRBV7-2 to TRBJ1-1; D unresolved. The CDR3 length is 12 residues. Looked up from germline, CDR1 is SGHTA and CDR2 is FQGNSA. Trimming took 5 bases from V and 9 from J, leaving 13 bases between them. Here the CDR3 reads CASSLMDYQAFF. The CDR3 nucleotides are TGTGCCAGCAGCCTGATGGACTATCAAGCTTTCTTT.

This clone appeared a single time. The V and J genes are TRBV7-9 and TRBJ2-2; D possibly corresponds to TRBD1 (5 bases). The CDR3 contains 17 residues. Germline CDR1 reads SEHNR; CDR2 reads FQNEAQ (reference sequence). V gave up 6 bases and J gave up 0 bases, with 17 bases separating them. CDR3 nucleotides: TGTGCCAGCAGGCCAATTTATAAGGGGTCGAACACCGGGGAGCTGTTTTTT. This gives the protein CASRPIYKGSNTGELFF.